Below are 4 T cell receptor beta chains sequenced from a single sample in a study of blood T cell repertoires in COVID-19. Data came from immunoSEQ multiplex PCR; TCRdb stores just in-frame clones and leaves some out. This table holds some 67,000 clones, more than 75% found once. The source material was peripheral blood. These receptors were collected from a man aged 45-60 years with active COVID-19.

This clone was recorded once. The chain links TRBV24-1 to TRBJ2-5, with 10 bases matching TRBD2. There are 15 residues in the CDR3. Germline V gives CDR1 KGHDR, CDR2 SFDVKD. Trimming removed 7 bases from V and 0 bases from J; junction bases left unmatched: 4. The CDR3 region has the DNA TGTGCCACCAGCGGGACTAGCGAATACCAAGAGACCCAGTACTTC. It codes for CATSGTSEYQETQYF.

The chain carries TRBV6-5 and TRBJ1-5; 8 bases are a match to TRBD1. Germline CDR1 is MNHEY and CDR2 is SVGAGI. The V gene end was trimmed by 7 bases and the J gene end by 11 bases; junction bases not matched to a gene: 13. The CDR3 has 14 residues. The CDR3 nucleotides read TGTGCCAGCACCCTCGACAGGGGCCGCGTTTCCCAGCATTTT. Amino acids: CASTLDRGRVSQHF.

The chain uses TRBV2 and TRBJ2-2, with 9 positions matching TRBD1. Germline-derived CDR1 and CDR2 are SNHLY and FYNNEI. The CDR3 is 15 amino acids. With V trimmed by 6 bases and J by 2 bases, 4 bases remained unmatched. CDR3 sequence reads: CASRGTGINTGELFF. The DNA of the CDR3 is TGTGCCAGCAGGGGGACAGGGATTAACACCGGGGAGCTGTTTTTT.

The V gene is TRBV28, the J gene TRBJ2-7; tentatively, D is TRBD2 (6 bases). This CDR3 contains 17 residues. Per the germline V gene, CDR1 is MDHEN and CDR2 is SYDVKM. The V end was cut by 1 base, the J end by 3 bases, with 19 bases between. CDR3 sequence: CASSLFTVRDGGYEQYF. The CDR3 nucleotides are TGTGCCAGCAGTTTATTTACTGTGCGCGACGGGGGCTACGAGCAGTACTTC.